This entry lists 3 T cell receptor beta chains sequenced from one sample in a study of regulatory T cells in long-lasting Graves disease (TCRdb year 2021). The time point tag for this specimen amounts to: newly diagnosed GD, antithyroid drugs for less than 3 months. For both TCR sequencing and RNA sequencing, RNA was extracted from PBMCs using TRIzol. The library was made by multiplex PCR. Sequencing used an Illumina HiSeq 4000. To build TCR beta libraries, CDR3 regions were amplified by Arm-PCR using iRepertoire HTBI primers. Clones were called with MiXCR by TCRdb after fastp trimmed the public reads at Q25, and only in-frame beta chains were retained. When rows share a CDR3 protein, they turn into one entry using the most common DNA and genes. For this sample there are 500,000 or so distinct CDR3 sequences; around 16% appear just once. The ten largest account for roughly 25% of the sample. This sample was shared with a second study, whose subject was T cells in Graves' hyperthyroidism and ophthalmopathy.

The sample consisted of peripheral blood mononuclear cells (PBMCs), taken at new diagnosis, from a patient treated with antithyroid drugs. Every receptor here comes from a woman aged 40-60 years with Graves disease. Donor details come from another sample of the same person, matched by shared clones.

Only one count was recorded for this clonotype. Without the conserved terminal phenylalanine or tryptophan, this CDR3 likely stems from a read error. This chain uses TRBV19 with TRBJ1-1; D is possibly TRBD1 (5 bases). Germline CDR1 reads LNHDA; CDR2 reads SQIVND (reference sequence). The CDR3 is 13 amino acids. Trimming removed 6 bases at V and 3 bases at J, with 11 bases between. This CDR3 is CASRGGGDTEAFL. CDR3 bases: TGTGCCAGTAGGGGGGGAGGGGACACTGAAGCTTTCCTT.

This clonotype has at least ten counts. The rearrangement uses TRBV12-3 or TRBV12-4 and TRBJ1-2; 9 bases agree with TRBD1. CDR3 size: 14 residues. The V and J ends lost 6 bases and 8 bases, in that order; junction bases with no gene match: 10. CDR3: CASRGPGQGSGYTF. CDR3 DNA sequence: TGTGCCAGCAGAGGTCCGGGACAGGGCAGCGGCTACACCTTC.

About this clonotype itself: A read error may be the cause here, since a much bigger clone is one base away. CDR3: CASSLAGYMTDTQYF. In DNA form, the CDR3 reads TGTGCCAGCAGCTTAGCAGGGTATATGACAGATACGCAGTATTTT. The genes are TRBV7-8 and TRBJ2-3; D is uncertain. CDR3 size: 15 residues. CDR1 is SGHVS, CDR2 FQNEAQ, per germline. Trimming removed 0 bases at V and 3 bases at J, with 10 bases between.